The 16 T cell receptor beta chains given below trace back to one sample, sequenced in a study of T-cell reconstitution after alpha-beta-depleted transplantation in children. As it was prepared, the TCRbeta library received unique molecular identifiers. TCRdb independently ran MiXCR on the PCR reads; one entry per CDR3 protein. The data contain around 440,000 distinct CDR3 sequences, around 15% of them seen just once; the ten biggest clones take up 25% to 30%. The material sequenced was PBMCs, mostly from graft donor cells, taken 360 days after TCRalphabeta/CD19-depleted stem cell transplant. All receptors come from a boy under two years old who had a stem cell transplant for Wiskott-Aldrich syndrome, so the T cells may come from the graft donor.

This chain joins TRBV30 and TRBJ2-3; no reliable D call. In germline, CDR1 is GTSNPN, CDR2 SVGIG (reference sequence). CDR3 length equals 11 residues. Deletions cut 3 bases from V and 6 bases from J, with 7 bases between. The CDR3 region has the DNA TGTGCCTGGAGAAAATATGATACGCAGTATTTT. It codes for CAWRKYDTQYF.

The V gene is TRBV20-1, the J gene TRBJ2-7, with D unclear. CDR3 size: 12 residues. Trimming stripped 3 bases from V and 4 bases from J, with 10 bases between. CDR1 is DFQATT and CDR2 is SNEGSKA in the germline V gene (reference sequence). CDR3 protein: CSASLTTYEQYF. The DNA of the CDR3 is TGCAGTGCTAGCCTCACGACGTACGAGCAGTACTTC.

The V gene is TRBV6-1, the J gene TRBJ2-7; D unresolved. Germline CDR1 is MNHNS and CDR2 is SASEGT. Trimming removed 7 bases from V and 4 bases from J, with 11 bases in between. This CDR3 comprises 12 residues. The CDR3 sequence: CASTLTPYEQYF. Written as DNA, the CDR3 is TGTGCCAGCACCCTGACACCTTACGAGCAGTACTTC.

This clonotype has more than one count but fewer than ten. The DNA of the CDR3 is TGTGCCAGCAGCTTATTAGGGTCCCCCAGCATCACAGATACGCAGTATTTT. Protein sequence: CASSLLGSPSITDTQYF. The rearrangement uses TRBV7-6 and TRBJ2-3; no clear D. V was pared by 2 bases and J by 2 bases, with 17 bases between. Germline-derived CDR1 and CDR2 are SGHVS and FNYEAQ. This CDR3 is built from 17 residues.

A few counts support this clonotype. The J gene is TRBJ2-5, the V gene TRBV2; D may match TRBD1 or TRBD2 (5 bases each). This CDR3 region has 15 residues. The ends were cut back, 6 bases at V and 0 bases at J, with 14 bases in the middle. Germline-derived CDR1 and CDR2 are SNHLY and FYNNEI. In nucleotides, the CDR3 is TGTGCCAGCAGACAAAAGTGGGGGTACCAAGAGACCCAGTACTTC. It encodes CASRQKWGYQETQYF.

This chain links TRBV5-4 with TRBJ1-1, with D tentatively TRBD1 (5 bases). The CDR3 spans 12 residues. V lost 3 bases and J 9 bases, leaving 12 bases between the germline ends. Germline values: CDR1 SGHNT, CDR2 YYREEE (reference sequence). In DNA form, the CDR3 reads TGTGCCAGCAGCTGGGGACCGGGAAAAGCTTTCTTT. Its protein product is CASSWGPGKAFF.

This clonotype was recorded many times. The DNA of the CDR3 is TGTGCCAGCAGCCTGTTTTTTAGCTCCTACAATGAGCAGTTCTTC. Translating it yields CASSLFFSSYNEQFF. V and J are TRBV14 and TRBJ2-1; no firm D call. Looked up from germline, CDR1 is SGHDN and CDR2 is FVKESK. V lost 4 bases and J lost 0, with 10 bases in between. The CDR3 consists of 15 residues.

The rearrangement links TRBV7-8 to TRBJ2-7, with D possibly TRBD2 on 5 matching bases. V was clipped by 2 bases and J by 2 bases, with 13 bases between them. The V gene's germline CDR1 is SGHVS and CDR2 FQNEAQ. CDR3 length equals 15 residues. This CDR3 reads CASSLRGPGTYEQYF. CDR3 bases: TGTGCCAGCAGCTTACGAGGGCCGGGGACCTACGAGCAGTACTTC. The variable domain in full, with the rest retrieved from reference TRBV7-8 and TRBJ2-7, is GAGVSQSPRYKVAKRGQDVALRCDPISGHVSLFWYQQALGQGPEFLTYFQNEAQLDKSGLPSDRFFAERPEGSVSTLKIQRTQQEDSAVYLCASSLRGPGTYEQYFGPGTRLTVT.

This clonotype showed up just a few times. The chain is built from TRBV18 and TRBJ2-7, with D possibly matching TRBD2 (6 bases). Trimming shortened V by 0 bases and J by 2 bases, and 8 bases separated the two germline ends. This CDR3 has 14 amino acids. Per germline, CDR1 KGHSH and CDR2 LQKENI. CDR3 amino acids: CASSPPGGPYEQYF. The CDR3 DNA sequence: TGTGCCAGCTCACCACCGGGGGGTCCCTACGAGCAGTACTTC.

Comment on this clonotype: At one end, the junction sequence differs from germline, possibly due to a read error. This chain connects TRBV7-9 to TRBJ2-3, with 10 positions matching TRBD1. CDR1 SEHNR and CDR2 FQNEAQ come from the germline V gene (reference sequence). The CDR3 runs 15 residues. This chain's CDR3 is CASSLATGGADMQYF. CDR3 coding DNA: TGTGCCAGCAGCTTAGCGACAGGGGGCGCAGATATGCAGTATTTT.

This clonotype was recorded a few times. This chain joins TRBV11-2 and TRBJ2-5, with a possible D match to TRBD1 (6 bases). The germline V and J ends were trimmed by 1 base and 5 bases, with 17 bases remaining between them. Per the germline V gene, CDR1 is SGHAT and CDR2 is FQNNGV. This CDR3 has 16 residues. The CDR3 protein is CASSLAMQGRGETQYF. CDR3 coding DNA: TGTGCCAGCAGCTTAGCCATGCAGGGGAGAGGGGAGACCCAGTACTTC.

This clonotype was recorded many times. The chain has TRBV20-1 and TRBJ2-3; the D is unclear. V lost 2 bases and J 0 bases, leaving 3 bases between the germline ends. CDR1 is DFQATT, CDR2 SNEGSKA, per germline (reference sequence). This CDR3 spans 12 amino acids. The CDR3: CSARTSTDTQYF. CDR3 nucleotides: TGCAGTGCTAGAACTAGCACAGATACGCAGTATTTT.

This clonotype was counted only a few times. J is TRBJ1-1 and V is TRBV5-1, with TRBD1 matching 11 bases. The J segment lost 5 bases and the V segment lost 4 bases, leaving 4 bases of the junction unmatched. The germline CDR1 and CDR2 sequences are SGHRS and YFSETQ. The CDR3 is 14 residues long. The CDR3 here is CASSPGQGATEAFF. The CDR3 nucleotides read TGCGCCAGCAGCCCTGGACAGGGGGCGACTGAAGCTTTCTTT.

This clonotype showed up just a few times. The chain combines TRBV29-1 with TRBJ2-1, with a weak D call TRBD2 (6 bases). The CDR3 covers 14 residues. The germline gives CDR1 SQVTM, CDR2 ANQGSEA. V was cut by 3 bases and J by 2 bases, with 11 bases left in between. In nucleotides, the CDR3 is TGCAGCGTTGAGGGGGGTTATACCTACAATGAGCAGTTCTTC. It codes for CSVEGGYTYNEQFF.

CDR3: CASSQGPDRGYEQYF. The CDR3 coding sequence is TGCGCCAGCAGCCAGGGACCGGACAGGGGCTACGAGCAGTACTTC. This chain uses TRBV4-3 with TRBJ2-7; 9 bases are a match to TRBD1. Trimming took 3 bases from V and 3 from J; bases not matched to a gene: 6. In germline, CDR1 is LGHNA, CDR2 YSLEER. This CDR3 contains 15 residues.

V is TRBV10-3 and J is TRBJ2-2, with 7 bases lining up with TRBD1. This CDR3 is 16 amino acids long. V lost 3 bases, J lost 2 bases, and 6 bases stayed unmatched. Germline assignment: CDR1 ENHRY and CDR2 SYGVKD. This chain's CDR3 is CAISEPRDRNTGELFF. The CDR3 DNA is TGTGCCATCAGTGAACCAAGGGACAGAAACACCGGGGAGCTGTTTTTT.